This T cell receptor (beta chain) appears in the sequencing data of a study of T cell responses to AZD1222 COVID-19 vaccine. Study-wide results and limits: Repertoire collection took place solely once the T cell response had peaked.

The method was immunoSEQ multiplex PCR; TCRdb's version includes in-frame clones alone and lacks a portion of them. The table lists under 200,000 clones, around 89% of them singletons. Worth noting for this clone: Its antigen is as yet unknown.

The material was peripheral blood, obtained 28 days after the second AZD1222 dose. The receptor was isolated from an adult who received the AZD1222 COVID-19 vaccine.

In DNA, the CDR3 is TGTGCCAGCAGTGCTGTTTCGTCCGGTGGAGGGTACGAGCAGTACTTC. Amino acids: CASSAVSSGGGYEQYF. The J gene is TRBJ2-7, the V gene TRBV6-1; possibly TRBD2 for D (6 bases). The CDR3 spans 16 residues. The germline CDR1 and CDR2 sequences are MNHNS and SASEGT. Trimming shortened V by 4 bases and J by 4 bases, and 20 bases separated the two germline ends.